The 9 T cell receptor beta chains listed next were all sequenced from one sample in a study of T cells in Graves' hyperthyroidism and ophthalmopathy. The investigators amplified TCR beta CDR3 regions from RNA transcripts. With the HTBI primer set, the TCR CDR3 went through a first round of RT-PCR. TCRdb processed the multiplex PCR reads anew with MiXCR; each CDR3 protein has one entry. The sample consists of fewer than 350,000 distinct CDR3 sequences, roughly a fifth of them appearing once. Input material: blood. These receptors originate from a man aged 45-65 years with Graves' ophthalmopathy.

At least ten counts were recorded for this clonotype. This chain connects TRBV29-1 to TRBJ1-1; no firm D call. Germline V gene sequence: CDR1 SQVTM, CDR2 ANQGSEA. The CDR3 runs to 14 residues. V gave up 3 bases and J gave up 8 bases, with 19 bases separating them. In DNA form, the CDR3 reads TGCAGCGTTGATACCCTTGGTGGGTTGGGAGAAGCTTTCTTT. This translates into CSVDTLGGLGEAFF.

At least ten counts were recorded for this clonotype. The rearrangement uses TRBV9 and TRBJ2-1; D may match TRBD1 or TRBD2 (6 bases each). The CDR3 has 16 residues. CDR1 and CDR2 from the germline V gene are SGDLS and YYNGEE. V lost 5 bases and J 3 bases, leaving 18 bases between the germline ends. Written as DNA, the CDR3 is TGTGCCAGCAGTCTGGAGGGGGGTTTCATCTACAATGAGCAGTTCTTC. Its translation is CASSLEGGFIYNEQFF.

This clonotype turned up a few times. The genes are TRBV20-1 and TRBJ2-1; the match to TRBD2 covers 8 bases. The CDR3 consists of 14 residues. Germline assignment: CDR1 DFQATT and CDR2 SNEGSKA (reference sequence). V dropped 5 bases and J dropped 6; count of bases not matched to a gene: 9. DNA of the CDR3: TGCAGTGCTCCCGGGCTAGCGGGCCTCAATGAGCAGTTCTTC. This translates into CSAPGLAGLNEQFF.

This chain connects TRBV3-1 to TRBJ1-5, with D uncertain. Germline CDR1 LGHDT, CDR2 YNNKEL (reference sequence). Trimming left V 0 bases short and J 2 bases short, with 8 bases between. This CDR3 has 15 amino acids. This chain's CDR3 is CASSQDLQGNQPQHF. CDR3 bases: TGTGCCAGCAGCCAAGATTTGCAGGGCAATCAGCCCCAGCATTTT. Using reference TRBV3-1 and TRBJ1-5 for the parts outside the CDR3, the full variable domain is DTAVSQTPKYLVTQMGNDKSIKCEQNLGHDTMYWYKQDSKKFLKIMFSYNNKELIINETVPNRFSPKSPDKAHLNLHINSLELGDSAVYFCASSQDLQGNQPQHFGDGTRLSIL.

This clonotype was counted many times. V is TRBV5-1 and J is TRBJ1-1; 12 bases map to TRBD1. Unmatched junction bases numbered 7, after V lost 4 bases and J lost 0 bases. Per the germline V gene, CDR1 is SGHRS and CDR2 is YFSETQ. The CDR3 runs to 17 residues. The CDR3 sequence is CASSPGTGGKMNTEAFF. The CDR3 DNA is TGCGCCAGCAGCCCAGGGACAGGGGGCAAGATGAACACTGAAGCTTTCTTT.

This clonotype was detected ten times or more. The V and J genes are TRBV7-4 and TRBJ2-1, with D unclear. The CDR3 has 15 amino acids. The germline CDR1 and CDR2 sequences are SGHVT and SQSDAQ. The CDR3 sequence: CVNQFLSYVRNEQFF. Written as DNA, the CDR3 is TGTGTCAACCAGTTCCTAAGTTACGTACGCAATGAGCAGTTCTTC. The whole variable domain, filled in from reference TRBV7-4 and TRBJ2-1, reads GAGVSQSPRYKVAKRGRDVALRCDSISGHVTLYWYRQTLGQGSEVLTYSQSDAQRDKSGRPSGRFSAERPERSVSTLKIQRTEQGDSAVYLCVNQFLSYVRNEQFFGPGTRLTVL.

There are a few counts of this clonotype. A read error is likely, as this CDR3 ends without the conserved phenylalanine or tryptophan. The chain joins TRBV27 to TRBJ2-7, with unresolved D. Trimming took off 8 bases at V and 3 bases at J, with 14 bases between the two ends. The germline V gene encodes CDR1 MNHEY and CDR2 SMNVEV (reference sequence). The CDR3 is 13 amino acids. The CDR3 loop reads CASSLAQHYEQYS. The CDR3, as DNA: TGTGCCAGCTCCCTCGCCCAGCACTACGAGCAGTACTCC.

This clonotype was observed a few times. This rearrangement joins TRBV7-6 to TRBJ2-2, with TRBD2 matching over 10 bases. The CDR3 loop spans 16 amino acids. In germline, CDR1 is SGHVS, CDR2 FNYEAQ. Trimming took 3 bases from V and 3 from J; bases not matched to a gene: 4. The CDR3 spells CASSFRTSGDTGELFF. CDR3 coding DNA: TGTGCCAGCAGCTTCCGGACTAGCGGAGACACCGGGGAGCTGTTTTTT. Full variable domain (missing parts from reference TRBV7-6 and TRBJ2-2): GAGVSQSPRYKVTKRGQDVALRCDPISGHVSLYWYRQALGQGPEFLTYFNYEAQQDKSGLPNDRFSAERPEGSISTLTIQRTEQRDSAMYRCASSFRTSGDTGELFFGEGSRLTVL.

This clonotype was seen more than once but under ten times. The chain has TRBV7-3 and TRBJ2-2; unclear D gene. Germline V CDR1 and CDR2: SGHTA, FQGTGA. The CDR3 has 14 amino acids. Trimming left V 0 bases short and J 2 bases short, with 4 bases between. CDR3 region: CASSLTVNTGELFF. The CDR3 DNA reads TGTGCCAGCAGCTTAACGGTTAACACCGGGGAGCTGTTTTTT.